These 15 T cell receptor beta chains originate from one sample sequenced in a study of OX40 agonist ivuxolimab in advanced cancers. The repertoire was sequenced with immunoSEQ multiplex PCR; TCRdb's copy has only in-frame clones and lacks some. The data show more than 40,000 clones, approximately 85% seen once. The material was CD4+ or CD8+ T cells sorted from blood, obtained in a trial of the OX40 agonist ivuxolimab. Every receptor here comes from an adult with an advanced solid tumor such as melanoma, head and neck, liver or kidney cancer.

This chain links TRBV9 with TRBJ2-2; D remains unclear. The CDR3 has 17 amino acids. Germline V gene sequence: CDR1 SGDLS, CDR2 YYNGEE. V was shortened by 0 bases and J by 0 bases, with 12 bases between the two germline ends. The CDR3 region is CASSVGVDNPNTGELFF. The CDR3 DNA is TGTGCCAGCAGCGTAGGCGTGGATAACCCGAACACCGGGGAGCTGTTTTTT.

This clone has just one count. The chain joins TRBV4-1 to TRBJ2-2; TRBD2 agrees at 8 bases. V lost 3 bases and J lost 2; bases outside the gene matches: 11. This CDR3 comprises 18 residues. Germline CDR1 is MGHRA and CDR2 is YSYEKL. The CDR3 protein is CASSQRAGGGRNTGELFF. Here the CDR3 DNA reads TGCGCCAGCAGCCAGAGGGCTGGCGGGGGGCGAAACACCGGGGAGCTGTTTTTT.

The chain links TRBV15 to TRBJ1-4; TRBD1 might be the D (5 bases). The CDR3 runs 15 residues. Germline lookup yields CDR1 LNHNV and CDR2 YYDKDF (reference sequence). With 0 bases removed from V and 0 bases from J, the gap between germline ends came to 5 bases. The CDR3 loop is CATSRDRATNEKLFF. CDR3 in DNA: TGTGCCACCAGCAGAGACAGGGCAACTAATGAAAAACTGTTTTTT.

The rearrangement uses TRBV27 and TRBJ1-2; 10 bases align to TRBD1. V dropped 1 base and J dropped 1; count of bases not matched to a gene: 6. Germline CDR1 and CDR2: MNHEY and SMNVEV (reference sequence). CDR3 size: 17 residues. CDR3 protein: CASSLYLGTGDNYGYTF. CDR3 DNA: TGTGCCAGCAGTTTATACTTGGGGACAGGGGATAACTATGGCTACACCTTC.

The chain employs TRBV18 and TRBJ1-4; no firm D call. V gave up 3 bases and J gave up 11 bases, with 13 bases separating them. CDR3 length: 13 residues. Germline loops: CDR1 KGHSH, CDR2 LQKENI. The CDR3 region is CASSPEGPTKLFF. The DNA of the CDR3 is TGTGCCAGCTCACCCGAGGGCCCGACGAAACTGTTTTTT. Looking up the rest from reference TRBV18 and TRBJ1-4 gives the full variable domain: NAGVMQNPRHLVRRRGQEARLRCSPMKGHSHVYWYRQLPEEGLKFMVYLQKENIIDESGMPKERFSAEFPKEGPSILRIQQVVRGDSAAYFCASSPEGPTKLFFGSGTQLSVL.

CDR3 region: CASSLVAGVYEQYF. The CDR3 DNA reads TGTGCCAGCAGCTTAGTAGCGGGGGTCTACGAGCAGTACTTC. This sequence joins TRBV7-9 and TRBJ2-7, with TRBD2 matching 9 bases. The CDR3 totals 14 residues. The ends lost 1 base at V and 3 bases at J; junction bases unmatched: 1. Germline CDR1 and CDR2: SEHNR and FQNEAQ (reference sequence).

V and J are TRBV19 and TRBJ2-7; TRBD2 aligns across 14 bases. This CDR3 comprises 18 residues. Germline loops: CDR1 LNHDA, CDR2 SQIVND (reference sequence). Trimming removed 5 bases from V and 5 bases from J; junction bases left unmatched: 14. The CDR3 loop reads CASSPTPLGLAGEHEQYF. CDR3 sequence (DNA): TGTGCCAGTAGTCCCACACCCCTGGGACTAGCGGGAGAACACGAGCAGTACTTC.

This chain connects TRBV5-4 to TRBJ1-6; D is perhaps TRBD1 (5 bases). V dropped 2 bases and J dropped 7 bases, with 10 bases sitting between them. CDR3 length: 14 amino acids. Germline loops: CDR1 SGHNT, CDR2 YYREEE (reference sequence). CDR3 in DNA: TGTGCCAGCAGCTTTTGGGGGGAAAATTCACCCCTCCACTTT. Its translation: CASSFWGENSPLHF.

This rearrangement joins TRBV15 to TRBJ1-5; D is undetermined. CDR1 is LNHNV, CDR2 YYDKDF, per germline (reference sequence). This CDR3 is 13 amino acids long. Trimming removed 7 bases at V and 3 bases at J, with 10 bases between. CDR3 DNA: TGTGCCACCAAAGGAGATCCCAATCAGCCCCAGCATTTT. It encodes CATKGDPNQPQHF.

This clone was picked up a small number of times. V usage is TRBV6-5 and J usage is TRBJ2-7, with 10 bases identical to TRBD1. Germline-derived CDR1 and CDR2 are MNHEY and SVGAGI. Trimming cost V 4 bases and J 4 bases; bases outside gene matches: 4. CDR3 size: 14 residues. The CDR3 spells CASSLTGGEYEQYF. For the CDR3, the DNA is TGTGCCAGCAGTTTGACAGGGGGCGAGTACGAGCAGTACTTC.

This clone has more than one count but fewer than ten. The J gene is TRBJ2-3, the V gene TRBV5-1; D may match TRBD1 or TRBD2 (5 bases each). CDR3 length: 13 residues. The germline CDR1 and CDR2 sequences are SGHRS and YFSETQ. V shed 6 bases and J shed 0 bases, with 8 bases lying between them. CDR3 nucleotide sequence: TGCGCCAGCACTGGGGGAAGCACAGATACGCAGTATTTT. It encodes CASTGGSTDTQYF. Full variable domain (missing parts from reference TRBV5-1 and TRBJ2-3): KAGVTQTPRYLIKTRGQQVTLSCSPISGHRSVSWYQQTPGQGLQFLFEYFSETQRNKGNFPGRFSGRQFSNSRSEMNVSTLELGDSALYLCASTGGSTDTQYFGPGTRLTVL.

The chain uses TRBV5-1 and TRBJ2-3, with D perhaps assigned TRBD1 or TRBD2 (5 bases each). Trimming removed 1 base at V and 0 bases at J, with 18 bases between. The CDR3 sequence is 18 residues long. Germline loops: CDR1 SGHRS, CDR2 YFSETQ. CDR3 region: CASSLWGPLAVSTDTQYF. The DNA of the CDR3 is TGCGCCAGCAGCTTGTGGGGCCCCCTAGCTGTAAGCACAGATACGCAGTATTTT.

V is TRBV5-1 and J is TRBJ2-7; TRBD1 is a possible D gene (6 bases). Trimming took off 5 bases at V and 5 bases at J, with 14 bases between the two ends. Germline V gene sequence: CDR1 SGHRS, CDR2 YFSETQ. The CDR3 sequence is 13 residues long. CDR3 DNA: TGCGCCAGCAGTAGGGGGTTGTGGGACGAGCAGTACTTC. Its protein product is CASSRGLWDEQYF.

This chain links TRBV4-2 with TRBJ2-3; D call uncertain. Trimming stripped 0 bases from V and 2 bases from J, with 9 bases between. This CDR3 comprises 15 residues. The germline V gene has CDR1 LGHNA and CDR2 YNFKEQ. The CDR3 coding sequence is TGTGCCAGCAGCCAAGATCCCCAACCCACAGATACGCAGTATTTT. It is translated as CASSQDPQPTDTQYF.

The rearrangement uses TRBV4-3 and TRBJ1-2, with TRBD1 identical over 10 bases. This CDR3 has 16 residues. CDR1 is LGHNA, CDR2 YSLEER, per germline. V gave up 1 base and J gave up 5 bases; unmatched junction bases: 7. The CDR3 nucleotides are TGCGCCAGCAGCCAAGGGTCCGGGACAGGGGCGTATGGCTACACCTTC. This translates into CASSQGSGTGAYGYTF.